This T cell receptor (beta chain) emerged from a study of vaccination effects on CD4 cells after COVID-19. Germline CDR1 reads LGHNA; CDR2 reads YNFKEQ. The length of the CDR3 is 15 residues. V lost 4 bases to trimming and J lost 9 bases, with 19 bases between them. Isolating CD4+ T cells followed less than 11 days of culture. The vaccine given was either BNT162b2 or mRNA-1273, in two doses. This clone was detected only a few times. Its matching antigen is unknown. Assay: immunoSEQ multiplex PCR; the TCRdb copy retains only in-frame clones and omits some. The repertoire holds about 73,000 clones, 73% seen once, with about 2.3% in the top ten.

Sequenced here: CD4+ T cells from PBMCs cultured without peptide, sampled after COVID-19 vaccination. The source is a human donor who received a COVID-19 vaccine. The chain recombines TRBV4-2 with TRBJ1-5; D remains ambiguous. CDR3 residues: CASSPGYPSIPPQHF. CDR3 sequence (DNA): TGTGCCAGCAGCCCCGGGTATCCTAGCATTCCGCCCCAGCATTTT.